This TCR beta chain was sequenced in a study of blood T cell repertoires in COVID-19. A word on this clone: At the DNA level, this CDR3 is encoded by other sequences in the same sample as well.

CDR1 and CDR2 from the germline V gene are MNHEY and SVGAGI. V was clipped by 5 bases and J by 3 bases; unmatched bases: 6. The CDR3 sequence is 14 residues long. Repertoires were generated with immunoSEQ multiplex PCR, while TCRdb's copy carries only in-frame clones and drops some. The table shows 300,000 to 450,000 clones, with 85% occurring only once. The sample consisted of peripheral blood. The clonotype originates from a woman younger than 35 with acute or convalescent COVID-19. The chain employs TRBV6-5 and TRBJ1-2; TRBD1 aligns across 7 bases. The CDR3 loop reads CASSLRTGDYGYTF. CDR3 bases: TGTGCCAGCAGTCTACGGACAGGAGACTATGGCTACACCTTC.